This T cell receptor beta chain came from a study of T cells in Graves' hyperthyroidism and ophthalmopathy. Findings and limits, study-wide: Ophthalmopathy, which appeared later, was predicted by the model a median approximately 6.7 months before onset.

Progressors' blood was drawn at hyperthyroidism diagnosis, before ophthalmopathy symptoms. Fresh 10 ml peripheral blood yielded PBMCs. TCR beta CDR3 sequences were amplified from RNA transcripts. The HTBI primer set was used in a first-round RT-PCR of the TCR CDR3. TCRdb re-analysed the multiplex PCR reads in MiXCR, keeping a single row per CDR3 protein. Counted here are around 700,000 distinct CDR3 sequences, around 19% occurring once; the ten biggest clones make up over 15%. A word on this clonotype: Its specificity is unknown.

This CDR3 contains 12 residues. The germline gives CDR1 LNHDA, CDR2 SQIVND (reference sequence). V lost 3 bases and J 4 bases, leaving 6 bases between the germline ends. The chain has TRBV19 and TRBJ1-1; D possibly corresponds to TRBD1 (5 bases). The source of this sequence is a woman aged 45-60 years with Graves' hyperthyroidism that later progressed to Graves' ophthalmopathy. Source material: blood. The CDR3 loop reads CASSMGGTEAFF. The CDR3, as DNA: TGTGCCAGTAGTATGGGGGGCACTGAAGCTTTCTTT. Complete variable domain (other parts from reference TRBV19 and TRBJ1-1): DGGITQSPKYLFRKEGQNVTLSCEQNLNHDAMYWYRQDPGQGLRLIYYSQIVNDFQKGDIAEGYSVSREKKESFPLTVTSAQKNPTAFYLCASSMGGTEAFFGQGTRLTVV.